This entry concerns a single TCR beta chain. The entry originates in a study of blood T cell repertoires in COVID-19. Clones were read by immunoSEQ multiplex PCR, and TCRdb kept only the in-frame ones, dropping some. The sample lists about 93,000 clones, 90% occurring once. The CDR3 totals 14 residues. After removal of 3 bases from V and 6 bases from J, the junction contained 4 bases not matched to a gene. Per the germline V gene, CDR1 is MDHEN and CDR2 is SYDVKM. Material: peripheral blood. This sequence was found in a human donor with active COVID-19. The donor label of this sample is uncertain. The chain employs TRBV28 and TRBJ2-3, with 9 bases identical to TRBD1. CDR3 loop: CASSFLGQGDTQYF. The CDR3 nucleotides are TGTGCCAGCAGTTTTTTAGGACAGGGGGATACGCAGTATTTT.